What follows are 13 T cell receptor beta chains derived from one specimen sequenced in a study of PD-1 blockade in classical Hodgkin lymphoma. The assay was immunoSEQ multiplex PCR, and TCRdb's table has in-frame clones only and misses some. The sample lists around 150,000 clones; approximately 72% were seen once. Exposure to brentuximab vedotin varied, and each patient had relapsed following autologous stem cell transplantation. Sequencing used peripheral blood mononuclear cells (PBMCs), obtained before the second cycle of nivolumab. Receptors were obtained from a human donor with classical Hodgkin lymphoma.

The genes are TRBV6-5 and TRBJ1-6; possible D gene TRBD1, 5 bases. Per the germline V gene, CDR1 is MNHEY and CDR2 is SVGAGI. Between the trimmed V and J ends, which lost 2 bases and 4 bases, there was a span of 6 bases. This CDR3 is built from 14 residues. The CDR3 loop is CASSYRQYNSPLHF. DNA of the CDR3: TGTGCCAGCAGTTACAGACAGTATAATTCACCCCTCCACTTT.

This clone was recorded a few times. The rearrangement uses TRBV18 and TRBJ1-5, with no clear D. There are 13 residues in the CDR3. The germline CDR1 and CDR2 sequences are KGHSH and LQKENI. Trimming took 3 bases from V and 4 from J, leaving 7 bases between them. In DNA, the CDR3 is TGTGCCAGCTCACCCGAGGCGAATCAGCCCCAGCATTTT. Translated: CASSPEANQPQHF.

The CDR3: CASSEELNYGYTF. The CDR3 coding sequence is TGTGCCAGCAGTGAAGAGTTAAACTATGGCTACACCTTC. The rearrangement links TRBV2 to TRBJ1-2, with D hard to call. Trimming pared 1 base from V and 2 bases from J, leaving 5 bases between. Germline CDR1 reads SNHLY; CDR2 reads FYNNEI. There are 13 residues in the CDR3.

The chain uses TRBV5-1 and TRBJ2-7; D is possibly TRBD1 (6 bases). Germline CDR1 SGHRS, CDR2 YFSETQ. The V gene lost 0 bases and the J gene lost 1 base, with 14 bases spanning the gap. The CDR3 totals 16 residues. Here the CDR3 reads CASSLAWQGPSYEQYF. The CDR3 DNA sequence: TGCGCCAGCAGCTTGGCCTGGCAGGGGCCTTCCTACGAGCAGTACTTC. Looking up the rest from reference TRBV5-1 and TRBJ2-7 gives the full variable domain: KAGVTQTPRYLIKTRGQQVTLSCSPISGHRSVSWYQQTPGQGLQFLFEYFSETQRNKGNFPGRFSGRQFSNSRSEMNVSTLELGDSALYLCASSLAWQGPSYEQYFGPGTRLTVT.

The CDR3 here is CASSPFPRATNEKLFF. The CDR3 DNA is TGTGCCAGCTCACCATTTCCACGCGCAACTAATGAAAAACTGTTTTTT. The chain joins TRBV18 to TRBJ1-4; D not resolved. Trimming removed 2 bases from V and 0 bases from J, with 10 bases in between. The CDR3 length is 16 residues. Germline V gene sequence: CDR1 KGHSH, CDR2 LQKENI.

The gene calls are TRBV7-3 and TRBJ1-1; tentatively, D is TRBD1 (6 bases). CDR1 SGHTA and CDR2 FQGTGA come from the germline V gene. This CDR3 has 15 residues. V shed 1 base and J shed 2 bases, with 11 bases lying between them. The chain's CDR3 is CASSLRAGTNTEAFF. CDR3 DNA: TGTGCCAGCAGCTTAAGGGCAGGGACAAACACTGAAGCTTTCTTT.

The CDR3 sequence: CASSEGDGYGYTF. The CDR3 DNA is TGTGCCAGCAGTGAAGGAGACGGCTATGGCTACACCTTC. The chain recombines TRBV6-1 with TRBJ1-2; D is unclear. V lost 1 base and J lost 4, with 7 bases in between. Germline CDR1 is MNHNS and CDR2 is SASEGT. This CDR3 region has 13 residues.

The chain combines TRBV19 with TRBJ2-7, with 11 bases identical to TRBD1. The trim removed 7 bases at V and 5 bases at J, leaving 10 bases unmatched. The CDR3 extends over 15 amino acids. Looked up from germline, CDR1 is LNHDA and CDR2 is SQIVND (reference sequence). As DNA, the CDR3 is TGTGCCAGTACCATCGGACAGGGGGCTTTCCACGAGCAGTACTTC. Amino acids: CASTIGQGAFHEQYF.

V usage is TRBV29-1 and J usage is TRBJ2-4; either TRBD1 or TRBD2 may fit D (5 bases each). Germline V CDR1 and CDR2: SQVTM, ANQGSEA. V lost 0 bases and J 13 bases, leaving 13 bases between the germline ends. This CDR3 region has 12 residues. The CDR3 spells CSVEDPGRSQYF. In DNA, the CDR3 is TGCAGCGTTGAAGATCCGGGACGCTCACAGTACTTC.

CDR3 in amino acids: CASSLDRGRGNEKLFF. In nucleotides, the CDR3 is TGTGCCAGCAGTTTAGACAGGGGGCGAGGTAATGAAAAACTGTTTTTT. The chain is built from TRBV28 and TRBJ1-4; 10 bases are a match to TRBD1. This CDR3 spans 16 amino acids. CDR1 is MDHEN, CDR2 SYDVKM, per germline. Unmatched junction bases numbered 4, after V lost 2 bases and J lost 4 bases. Based on the CDR3 plus reference TRBV28 and TRBJ1-4, the full variable domain is DVKVTQSSRYLVKRTGEKVFLECVQDMDHENMFWYRQDPGLGLRLIYFSYDVKMKEKGDIPEGYSVSREKKERFSLILESASTNQTSMYLCASSLDRGRGNEKLFFGSGTQLSVL.

The V call is TRBV6-5, the J call TRBJ1-2, with no clear D. The CDR3 runs to 14 residues. From germline, CDR1 is MNHEY and CDR2 SVGAGI. V was shortened by 2 bases and J by 2 bases, with 9 bases between the two germline ends. CDR3 sequence (DNA): TGTGCCAGCAGTTACCACCGGGTAAACTATGGCTACACCTTC. Its protein product is CASSYHRVNYGYTF.

To note about this clone: A single base separates this from a much larger clone, so it may be a read error. At the DNA level, this CDR3 is encoded by other sequences in the same sample as well. The chain employs TRBV19 and TRBJ2-7; 15 bases agree with TRBD2. The CDR3 consists of 19 residues. The V gene's germline CDR1 is LNHDA and CDR2 SQIVND (reference sequence). The DNA for the CDR3 is TGTGCCAGTAGTATCGGGCCGGGACTAGCGGGAGGCACTACCTACGAGCAGTACTTT. It encodes CASSIGPGLAGGTTYEQYF. Combining the CDR3 with reference TRBV19 and TRBJ2-7 gives the whole variable domain DGGITQSPKYLFRKEGQNVTLSCEQNLNHDAMYWYRQDPGQGLRLIYYSQIVNDFQKGDIAEGYSVSREKKESFPLTVTSAQKNPTAFYLCASSIGPGLAGGTTYEQYFGPGTRLTVT.

This chain connects TRBV2 to TRBJ2-3, with D possibly matching TRBD2 (5 bases). V was pared by 2 bases and J by 0 bases, with 12 bases between. Germline lookup yields CDR1 SNHLY and CDR2 FYNNEI. The CDR3 runs 16 residues. CDR3 DNA sequence: TGTGCCAGCAGTGAATGGAGGCAAGTCAGCACAGATACGCAGTATTTT. Its translation is CASSEWRQVSTDTQYF. The variable domain in full, with the rest retrieved from reference TRBV2 and TRBJ2-3, is EPEVTQTPSHQVTQMGQEVILRCVPISNHLYFYWYRQILGQKVEFLVSFYNNEISEKSEIFDDQFSVERPDGSNFTLKIRSTKLEDSAMYFCASSEWRQVSTDTQYFGPGTRLTVL.